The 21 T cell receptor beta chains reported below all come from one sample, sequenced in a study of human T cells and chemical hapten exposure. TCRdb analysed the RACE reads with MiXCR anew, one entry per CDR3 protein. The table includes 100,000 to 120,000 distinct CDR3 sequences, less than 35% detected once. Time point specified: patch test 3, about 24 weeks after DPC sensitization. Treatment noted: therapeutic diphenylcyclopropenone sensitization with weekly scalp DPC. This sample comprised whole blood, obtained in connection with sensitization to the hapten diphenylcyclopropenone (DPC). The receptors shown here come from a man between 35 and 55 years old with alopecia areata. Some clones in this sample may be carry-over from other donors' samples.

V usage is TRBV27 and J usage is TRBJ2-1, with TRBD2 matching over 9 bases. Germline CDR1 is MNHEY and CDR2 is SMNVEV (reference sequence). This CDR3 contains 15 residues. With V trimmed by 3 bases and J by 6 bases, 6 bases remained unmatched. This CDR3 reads CASSFGAGGLNEQFF. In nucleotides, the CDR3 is TGTGCCAGCAGTTTCGGGGCGGGAGGGCTCAATGAGCAGTTCTTC.

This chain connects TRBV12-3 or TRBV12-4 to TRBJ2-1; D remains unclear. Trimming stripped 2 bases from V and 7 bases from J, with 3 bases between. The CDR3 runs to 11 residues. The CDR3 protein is CASSLFNEQFF. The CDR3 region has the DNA TGTGCCAGCAGTTTATTTAATGAGCAGTTCTTC.

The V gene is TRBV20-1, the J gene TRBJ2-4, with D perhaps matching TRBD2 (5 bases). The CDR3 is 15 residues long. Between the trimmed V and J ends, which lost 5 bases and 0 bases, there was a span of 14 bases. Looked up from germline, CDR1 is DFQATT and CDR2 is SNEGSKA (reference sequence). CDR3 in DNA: TGCAGTGCTGGTCTTCTGGGAGTAGCCAAAAACATTCAGTACTTC. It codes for CSAGLLGVAKNIQYF.

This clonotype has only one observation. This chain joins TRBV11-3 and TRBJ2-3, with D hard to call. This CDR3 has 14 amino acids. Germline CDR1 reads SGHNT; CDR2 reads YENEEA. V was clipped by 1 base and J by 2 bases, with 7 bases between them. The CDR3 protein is CASSLVRPTDTQYF. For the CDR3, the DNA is TGTGCCAGCAGCTTAGTTAGGCCCACAGATACGCAGTATTTT.

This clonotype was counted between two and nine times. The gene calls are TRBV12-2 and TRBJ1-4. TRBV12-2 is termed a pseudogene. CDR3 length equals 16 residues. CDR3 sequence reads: CASRFLKPDGREKLFF. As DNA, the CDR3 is TGTGCAAGTCGCTTCTTAAAACCTGATGGGAGGGAAAAACTGTTTTTT.

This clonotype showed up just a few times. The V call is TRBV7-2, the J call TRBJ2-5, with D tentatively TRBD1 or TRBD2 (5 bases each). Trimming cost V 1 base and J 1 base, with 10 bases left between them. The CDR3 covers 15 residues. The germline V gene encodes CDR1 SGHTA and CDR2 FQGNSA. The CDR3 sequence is CASSLEPGLQETQYF. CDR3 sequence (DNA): TGTGCCAGCAGCTTAGAGCCGGGGCTCCAAGAGACCCAGTACTTC. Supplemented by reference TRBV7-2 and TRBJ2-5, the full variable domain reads GAGVSQSPSNKVTEKGKDVELRCDPISGHTALYWYRQSLGQGLEFLIYFQGNSAPDKSGLPSDRFSAERTGGSVSTLTIQRTQQEDSAVYLCASSLEPGLQETQYFGPGTRLLVL.

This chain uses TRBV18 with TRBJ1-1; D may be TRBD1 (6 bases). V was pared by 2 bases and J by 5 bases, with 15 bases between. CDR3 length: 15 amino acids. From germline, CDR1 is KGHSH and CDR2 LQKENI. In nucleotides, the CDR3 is TGTGCCAGCTCACCAGAGTCGGGGGCCCGGACTGAAGCTTTCTTT. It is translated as CASSPESGARTEAFF.

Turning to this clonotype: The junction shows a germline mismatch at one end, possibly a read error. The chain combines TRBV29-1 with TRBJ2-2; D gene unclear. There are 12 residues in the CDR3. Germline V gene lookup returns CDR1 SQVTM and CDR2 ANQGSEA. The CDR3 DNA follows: TGCAGCGTTAAAGAGGACGCCGGGGAGCTGTTTTTT. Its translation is CSVKEDAGELFF.

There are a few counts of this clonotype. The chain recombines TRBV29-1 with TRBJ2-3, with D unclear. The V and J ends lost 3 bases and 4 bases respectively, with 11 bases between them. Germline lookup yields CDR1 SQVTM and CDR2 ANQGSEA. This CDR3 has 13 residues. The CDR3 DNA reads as TGCAGCGTTGATTTTGTGAATGCAGATACGCAGTATTTT. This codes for CSVDFVNADTQYF.

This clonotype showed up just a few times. The CDR3 DNA reads TGTGCCAGCAGCCTTCAAGAGGATACGCAGTATTTT. Its translation: CASSLQEDTQYF. The V gene is TRBV9, the J gene TRBJ2-3; D gene unclear. This CDR3 has 12 residues. The V gene lost 4 bases and the J gene lost 6 bases, with 9 bases spanning the gap. Looked up from germline, CDR1 is SGDLS and CDR2 is YYNGEE.

CDR3 loop: CASGSGPYEQYV. CDR3 coding DNA: TGTGCCAGCGGGTCGGGACCGTACGAGCAGTACGTC. The rearrangement joins TRBV6-2 or TRBV6-3 to TRBJ2-7; either TRBD1 or TRBD2 may supply D (5 bases each). The length of the CDR3 is 12 residues. Germline V lookup: CDR1 MNHEY, CDR2 SVGEGT. Between the trimmed V and J ends, which lost 8 bases and 4 bases, there was a span of 12 bases.

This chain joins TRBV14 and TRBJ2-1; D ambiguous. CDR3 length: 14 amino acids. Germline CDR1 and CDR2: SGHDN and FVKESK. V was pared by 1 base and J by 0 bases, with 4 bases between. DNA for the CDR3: TGTGCCAGCAGCCAAGTTTTCTCCTACAATGAGCAGTTCTTC. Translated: CASSQVFSYNEQFF.

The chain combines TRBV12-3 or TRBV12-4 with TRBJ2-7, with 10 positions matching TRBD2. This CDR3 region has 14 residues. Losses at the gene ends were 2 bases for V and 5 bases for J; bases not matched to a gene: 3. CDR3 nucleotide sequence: TGTGCCAGCAGTTTAAGCGGGAGGGAAGACGAGCAGTACTTC. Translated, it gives CASSLSGREDEQYF.

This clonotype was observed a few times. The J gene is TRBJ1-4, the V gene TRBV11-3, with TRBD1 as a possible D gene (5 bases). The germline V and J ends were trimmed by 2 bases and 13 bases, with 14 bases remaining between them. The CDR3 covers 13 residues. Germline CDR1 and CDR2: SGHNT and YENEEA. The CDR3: CASSLKGSLGLFF. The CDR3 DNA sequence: TGTGCCAGCAGCTTAAAGGGGTCCCTTGGACTGTTTTTT.

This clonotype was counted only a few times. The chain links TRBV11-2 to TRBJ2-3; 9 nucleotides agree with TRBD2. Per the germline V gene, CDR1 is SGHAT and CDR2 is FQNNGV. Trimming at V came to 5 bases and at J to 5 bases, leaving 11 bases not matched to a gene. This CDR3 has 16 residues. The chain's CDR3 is CASSPLGLAGGDTQYF. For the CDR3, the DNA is TGTGCCAGCAGCCCCCTGGGACTAGCTGGGGGAGATACGCAGTATTTT.

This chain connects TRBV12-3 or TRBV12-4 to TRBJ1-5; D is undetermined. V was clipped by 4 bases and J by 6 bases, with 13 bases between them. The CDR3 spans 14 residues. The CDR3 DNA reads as TGTGCCAGCAGTTCAGAAGAAACATCTCAGCCCCAGCATTTT. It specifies CASSSEETSQPQHF.

The CDR3: CASSISGSYEQYF. The DNA for the CDR3 is TGTGCCAGCAGCATTTCAGGCTCCTACGAGCAGTACTTC. The rearrangement joins TRBV5-6 to TRBJ2-7, with D unresolved. The length of the CDR3 is 13 residues. Trimming took 4 bases from V and 0 from J, leaving 8 bases between them. Germline V gene data show CDR1 as SGHDT and CDR2 as YYEEEE.

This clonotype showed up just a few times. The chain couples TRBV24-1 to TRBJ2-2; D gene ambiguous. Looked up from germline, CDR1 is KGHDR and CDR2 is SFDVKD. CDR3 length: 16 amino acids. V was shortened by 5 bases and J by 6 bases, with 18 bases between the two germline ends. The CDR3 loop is CATSAADRTLPGELFF. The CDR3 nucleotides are TGTGCCACCAGTGCCGCGGACCGGACCCTTCCCGGGGAGCTGTTTTTT.

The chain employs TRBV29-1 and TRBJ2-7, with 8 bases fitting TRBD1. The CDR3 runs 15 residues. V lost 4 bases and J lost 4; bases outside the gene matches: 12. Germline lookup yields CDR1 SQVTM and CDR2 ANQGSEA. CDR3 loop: CSVVGLTGGQYEQYV. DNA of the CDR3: TGCAGCGTTGTAGGGCTTACAGGGGGACAATACGAGCAGTACGTC.

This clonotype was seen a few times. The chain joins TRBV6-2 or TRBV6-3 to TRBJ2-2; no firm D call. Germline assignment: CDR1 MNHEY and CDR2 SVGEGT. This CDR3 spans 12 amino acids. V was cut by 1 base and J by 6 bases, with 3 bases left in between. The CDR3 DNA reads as TGTGCCAGCAGTTACTTCCCCGGGGAGCTGTTTTTT. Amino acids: CASSYFPGELFF.

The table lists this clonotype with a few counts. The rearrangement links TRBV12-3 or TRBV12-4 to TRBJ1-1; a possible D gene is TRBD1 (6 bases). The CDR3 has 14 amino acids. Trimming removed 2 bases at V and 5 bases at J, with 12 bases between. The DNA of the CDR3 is TGTGCCAGCAGTTTACTGGACAGACAAACTGAAGCTTTCTTT. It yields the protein CASSLLDRQTEAFF.